The 18 T cell receptor beta chains presented below share a single source sample, sequenced in a study of blood T cell repertoires in COVID-19 (TCRdb year 2020). Library method: the immunoSEQ multiplex PCR assay. This is the immuneACCESS table as TCRdb keeps it, with only in-frame sequences that have V and J called. A part of the clones is gone; compared with another copy, unresolved V genes explain less than half, and the rest is unexplained. The sample profile shows some 70,000 clones; 65% to 85% of them were found once. Clones ranked in the top ten supply approximately 10% of the sample. The sample taken for sequencing was peripheral blood. Receptors originate from a woman aged 45-60 years with acute or convalescent COVID-19.

This chain connects TRBV27 to TRBJ1-5, with D uncertain. Trimming stripped 3 bases from V and 3 bases from J, with 6 bases between. CDR1 and CDR2 from the germline V gene are MNHEY and SMNVEV (reference sequence). The CDR3 sequence is 13 residues long. The CDR3 loop reads CASSFAYNQPQHF. The CDR3, as DNA: TGTGCCAGCAGTTTTGCCTACAATCAGCCCCAGCATTTT.

The chain has TRBV19 and TRBJ2-3; D ambiguous. From germline, CDR1 is LNHDA and CDR2 SQIVND (reference sequence). The CDR3 spans 13 residues. The ends were cut back, 7 bases at V and 1 base at J, with 9 bases in the middle. CDR3 in amino acids: CASTFSGTDTQYF. Here the CDR3 DNA reads TGTGCCAGTACATTTAGTGGCACAGATACGCAGTATTTT.

The chain combines TRBV9 with TRBJ1-6; possible D gene TRBD1, 6 bases. The CDR3 runs 15 residues. Germline V gives CDR1 SGDLS, CDR2 YYNGEE. V lost 3 bases and J 6 bases, leaving 13 bases between the germline ends. The CDR3 DNA follows: TGTGCCAGCAGCGAAACAGGGTTAAGTAATTCACCCCTCCACTTT. Encoded protein: CASSETGLSNSPLHF. The whole variable domain, remainder taken from reference TRBV9 and TRBJ1-6, is DSGVTQTPKHLITATGQRVTLRCSPRSGDLSVYWYQQSLDQGLQFLIQYYNGEERAKGNILERFSAQQFPDLHSELNLSSLELGDSALYFCASSETGLSNSPLHFGNGTRLTVT.

In this sample, this clone turned up a few times. The chain joins TRBV5-1 to TRBJ2-5; D possibly corresponds to TRBD1 (7 bases). The CDR3 covers 15 residues. V lost 4 bases and J lost 0, with 13 bases in between. CDR1 and CDR2 (germline): SGHRS, YFSETQ. CDR3: CASSGGGQYQETQYF. The CDR3 nucleotides are TGCGCCAGCAGCGGAGGGGGACAGTACCAAGAGACCCAGTACTTC.

The chain couples TRBV28 to TRBJ2-1, with 9 nucleotides matching TRBD2. CDR3 length: 16 residues. Germline V gene data show CDR1 as MDHEN and CDR2 as SYDVKM. Germline trimming cut 7 bases from V and 3 bases from J; bases unmatched to any gene: 10. CDR3 loop: CASILRGTSSYNEQFF. The CDR3 DNA sequence: TGTGCCAGCATCCTCCGCGGGACTAGCAGCTACAATGAGCAGTTCTTC.

This sequence joins TRBV6-2 or TRBV6-3 and TRBJ2-2; the D is unclear. Germline V CDR1 and CDR2: MNHEY, SVGEGT. Trimming pared 1 base from V and 6 bases from J, leaving 3 bases between. This CDR3 comprises 12 residues. CDR3 sequence: CASSYFSGELFF. CDR3 DNA: TGTGCCAGCAGTTACTTCTCCGGGGAGCTGTTTTTT.

The rearrangement joins TRBV5-6 to TRBJ1-3; D is perhaps TRBD1 (5 bases). V was trimmed by 3 bases and J by 0 bases, leaving 10 bases between them. There are 15 residues in the CDR3. From germline, CDR1 is SGHDT and CDR2 YYEEEE. The CDR3 sequence is CASSWGRSSGNTIYF. CDR3 nucleotides: TGTGCCAGCAGCTGGGGCAGGAGCTCTGGAAACACCATATATTTT.

The chain combines TRBV7-2 with TRBJ1-3; D is ambiguous. Per the germline V gene, CDR1 is SGHTA and CDR2 is FQGNSA. V lost 2 bases, J lost 3 bases, and 11 bases lay in between. The CDR3 totals 15 residues. CDR3 nucleotides: TGTGCCAGCAGCTTACTTTCCGGTGTTGGAAACACCATATATTTT. This translates into CASSLLSGVGNTIYF.

This clone was observed a single time. The chain couples TRBV19 to TRBJ1-1; the D gene is possibly TRBD1 (5 bases). Germline V gene lookup returns CDR1 LNHDA and CDR2 SQIVND (reference sequence). Between the trimmed V and J ends, which lost 3 bases and 0 bases, there was a span of 17 bases. The CDR3 runs to 17 residues. CDR3 loop: CASSMKGASLMNTEAFF. The CDR3, as DNA: TGTGCCAGTAGTATGAAAGGGGCATCATTAATGAACACTGAAGCTTTCTTT.

The chain links TRBV6-5 to TRBJ2-3, with a tentative D call TRBD2 (6 bases). The ends were cut back, 7 bases at V and 3 bases at J, with 14 bases in the middle. Per the germline V gene, CDR1 is MNHEY and CDR2 is SVGAGI. CDR3 length equals 14 residues. CDR3 coding DNA: TGTGCCAGCACCGACAACGGGGGAACAGATACGCAGTATTTT. Encoded protein: CASTDNGGTDTQYF.

The chain couples TRBV6-5 to TRBJ1-2, with 8 bases fitting TRBD1. This CDR3 is built from 12 residues. J lost 8 bases, V lost 6 bases, and 5 bases had no gene match. From germline, CDR1 is MNHEY and CDR2 SVGAGI. CDR3 DNA: TGTGCCAGCAGCCGACAGGGGAACGGCTACACCTTC. Its translation is CASSRQGNGYTF.

The V call is TRBV18, the J call TRBJ1-3; D is uncertain. Trimming took 0 bases from V and 0 from J, leaving 9 bases between them. The CDR3 spans 16 residues. Germline CDR1 KGHSH, CDR2 LQKENI. CDR3 coding DNA: TGTGCCAGCTCACCACCTAACAGTATCTCTGGAAACACCATATATTTT. Translation: CASSPPNSISGNTIYF.

The chain employs TRBV10-1 and TRBJ2-5; 8 positions agree with TRBD2. This CDR3 is 16 amino acids long. V was pared by 2 bases and J by 7 bases, with 12 bases of the junction left unmatched. CDR1 and CDR2 (germline): WNHNN, SYGVQD (reference sequence). For the CDR3, the DNA is TGCGCCAGCAGTGAGGGGACAAGCGGGGGAGCTTCGACCCAGTACTTC. Its translation is CASSEGTSGGASTQYF.

The chain employs TRBV7-9 and TRBJ1-1; D not certain. Between the trimmed V and J ends, which lost 2 bases and 10 bases, there was a span of 17 bases. The CDR3 contains 14 residues. The germline V gene has CDR1 SEHNR and CDR2 FQNEAQ (reference sequence). For the CDR3, the DNA is TGTGCCAGCAGCTTAACCCCGGATAGGCAGCGAGCTTTCTTT. Translation: CASSLTPDRQRAFF.

This CDR3 reads CASPTHRGRDSPLHF. CDR3 coding DNA: TGTGCCAGCCCGACTCACAGGGGGAGGGATTCACCCCTCCACTTT. The rearrangement links TRBV18 to TRBJ1-6, with 8 bases lining up with TRBD1. This CDR3 comprises 15 residues. V dropped 8 bases and J dropped 8; count of bases not matched to a gene: 11. CDR1 is KGHSH and CDR2 is LQKENI in the germline V gene.

This chain connects TRBV7-2 to TRBJ1-2, with a possible D match to TRBD1 (5 bases). Germline V gene data show CDR1 as SGHTA and CDR2 as FQGNSA. The ends were cut back, 5 bases at V and 5 bases at J, with 15 bases in the middle. The CDR3 covers 14 residues. The CDR3 coding sequence is TGTGCCAGCAGCCCTGGCTCAGGGTTTTATGGCTACACCTTC. This translates into CASSPGSGFYGYTF.

This chain connects TRBV19 to TRBJ1-5; 10 positions match TRBD1. V was clipped by 4 bases and J by 6 bases; unmatched bases: 3. This CDR3 has 14 amino acids. The V gene's germline CDR1 is LNHDA and CDR2 SQIVND (reference sequence). The CDR3 reads CASSTGQGVQPQHF. CDR3 bases: TGTGCCAGTAGTACCGGACAGGGGGTTCAGCCCCAGCATTTT.

The V and J genes are TRBV7-9 and TRBJ2-4, with D possibly TRBD2 on 6 matching bases. The CDR3 is made up of 14 amino acids. Deletions cut 3 bases from V and 8 bases from J, with 14 bases between. Germline V lookup: CDR1 SEHNR, CDR2 FQNEAQ (reference sequence). The CDR3 reads CASSFTGSSDIQYF. The CDR3 DNA reads as TGTGCCAGCAGCTTTACCGGGAGTTCAGACATTCAGTACTTC.